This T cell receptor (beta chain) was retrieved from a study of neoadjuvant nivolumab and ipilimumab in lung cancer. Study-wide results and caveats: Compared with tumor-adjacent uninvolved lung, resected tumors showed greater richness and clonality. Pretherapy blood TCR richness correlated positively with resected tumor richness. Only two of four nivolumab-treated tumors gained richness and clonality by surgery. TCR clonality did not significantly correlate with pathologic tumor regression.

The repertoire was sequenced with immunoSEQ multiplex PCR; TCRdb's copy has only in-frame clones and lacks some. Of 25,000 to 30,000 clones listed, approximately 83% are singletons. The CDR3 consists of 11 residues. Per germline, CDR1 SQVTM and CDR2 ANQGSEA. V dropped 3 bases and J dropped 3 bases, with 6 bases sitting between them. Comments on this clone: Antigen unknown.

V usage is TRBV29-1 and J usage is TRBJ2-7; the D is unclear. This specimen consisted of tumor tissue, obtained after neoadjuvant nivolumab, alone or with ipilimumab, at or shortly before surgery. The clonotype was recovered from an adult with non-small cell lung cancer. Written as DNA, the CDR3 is TGCAGCGTTGAGATGCTCTACGAGCAGTACTTC. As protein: CSVEMLYEQYF.